The entry below describes one T cell receptor (beta chain). Additional DNA sequences in this sample encode the identical CDR3. CDR1 and CDR2 from the germline V gene are LNHDA and SQIVND (reference sequence). This CDR3 is built from 15 residues. Trimming at V came to 4 bases and at J to 2 bases, leaving 1 base not matched to a gene. The assay was immunoSEQ multiplex PCR, and TCRdb's table has in-frame clones only and misses some. The table has about 200,000 clones, around 86% seen once. These data originate in a study of blood T cell repertoires in COVID-19. The receptor was derived from a middle-aged man with acute COVID-19. This chain connects TRBV19 to TRBJ2-6, with 8 bases fitting TRBD1. Source material: PBMCs or T cells enriched from blood (not recorded which). CDR3 sequence (DNA): TGTGCCAGTAGTACAGGGGGCGCTGGGGCCAACGTCCTGACTTTC. Amino acids: CASSTGGAGANVLTF.